The rows below give T cell receptor beta chains drawn from one sample of a study of T-cell reconstitution after alpha-beta-depleted transplantation in children. TCRdb analysed the PCR reads with MiXCR anew, one entry per CDR3 protein. In the table there are about 640,000 distinct CDR3 sequences, approximately 15% of which are singletons. Sample: PBMCs from the stem cell graft donor, taken from the stem cell graft. Source of these receptors: a human donor who donated a stem cell graft to a child with acute myeloid leukemia. Both conserved end residues are part of each CDR3. A D gene is named only where the DNA matches it firmly. Size values are once, few and many counts, or a class for expanded clones, and some rows have none.

d_call j_call clone_size v_call cdr3_nt cdr3_aa
. TRBJ1-1 many TRBV20-1 TGCAGTGCTAATAAGGACACCGAGGACGCGAACACTGAAGCTTTCTTT CSANKDTEDANTEAFF
. TRBJ1-3 many TRBV7-2 TGTGCCAGCAGCTTAATGGCGGGGGCGTTGAACACCATATATTTT CASSLMAGALNTIYF
. TRBJ1-6 . TRBV6-2/TRBV6-3 TGTGCCAGCAGCCTTGACAGGACCAGCTCCTATAATTCACCCCTCCACTTT CASSLDRTSSYNSPLHF
. TRBJ1-5 . TRBV29-1 TGCAGCGTTGCGATCGGAGGGAATAGCAATCAGCCCCAGCATTTT CSVAIGGNSNQPQHF
TRBD1 TRBJ2-3 . TRBV24-1 TGTGCCACCAGTGATTTTCTGACAGGGGGATCCACAGATACGCAGTATTTT CATSDFLTGGSTDTQYF
. TRBJ1-2 few TRBV20-1 TGCAGTGCTAGACAAAACCCCGGAGGGGGGCAGAACTATGGCTACACCTTC CSARQNPGGGQNYGYTF
TRBD1 TRBJ2-5 few TRBV10-3 TGTGCCATCAGTGAGCCTGGACAGGGGGATGAGGCCCAAGAGACCCAGTACTTC CAISEPGQGDEAQETQYF
. TRBJ2-3 many TRBV29-1 TGCAGCATCACGTTGGGAGGCACAGATACGCAGTATTTT CSITLGGTDTQYF
TRBD2 TRBJ2-1 . TRBV4-1 TGCGCCAGCAGGGGACTAGCGGCGGGTGAGCAGTTCTTC CASRGLAAGEQFF
TRBD1 TRBJ2-7 . TRBV5-6 TGTGCCAGCAGCCCCGGGACAGGGTGGTACGAGCGGTACTTC CASSPGTGWYERYF
TRBD2 TRBJ2-4 few TRBV12-3/TRBV12-4 TGTGCCAGCAGTTCCCTCCCGGGGGGACTAGCCAAAAACATTCAGTACTTC CASSSLPGGLAKNIQYF
. TRBJ2-2 . TRBV27 TGTGCCAGCAGTTTTTATAGTGCACAGGTTAACACCGGGGAGCTGTTTTTT CASSFYSAQVNTGELFF
TRBD1 TRBJ2-3 many TRBV12-3/TRBV12-4 TGTGCCAGCAGTAGGGACAGTCAAGATACGCAGTATTTT CASSRDSQDTQYF
. TRBJ2-6 . TRBV6-2/TRBV6-3 TGTGCCAGCAGTTACTCGAGGGCCGGTTGGGCAGAGATTCCCTCTGGGGCCAACGTCCTGACTTTC CASSYSRAGWAEIPSGANVLTF
. TRBJ1-5 many TRBV20-1 TGCAGTGCACTCTCAGGAGGATACCAGCCCCAGCATTTT CSALSGGYQPQHF
. TRBJ2-3 . TRBV21-1 TGTGCCAGCAGCGAGGACCGACTAGCGGGGGGCCCAGGGGATACGCAGTATTTT CASSEDRLAGGPGDTQYF
. TRBJ1-1 few TRBV5-6 TGTGCCAGCAGCTTATCAGGCTTGCTGGACACTGAAGCTTTCTTT CASSLSGLLDTEAFF
TRBD1 TRBJ2-7 . TRBV7-2 TGTGCCAGCAGCTTTGGGACAGGGGTTACCTACGAGCAGTACTTC CASSFGTGVTYEQYF
. TRBJ2-7 . TRBV7-2 TGTGCCAGCAGCTTAGACTCGGCGGCCTACGAGCAGTACTTC CASSLDSAAYEQYF
. TRBJ2-5 many TRBV29-1 TGCAGCGTTGAAGCCCAAGAGACCCAGTACTTC CSVEAQETQYF
TRBD2 TRBJ2-5 . TRBV11-2 TGTGCCAGCAGCTTAGGGTCTGGCGGGGGGGGAGAGACCCAGTACTTC CASSLGSGGGGETQYF
. TRBJ1-5 . TRBV7-2 TGTGCCAGCAGCCTAAGGGGACGGCAGGGTGGGTCTCCCCAGCATTTT CASSLRGRQGGSPQHF
. TRBJ1-5 few TRBV20-1 TGCAGTGCTCCAGGACAGCCGGGGAATCAGCCCCAGCATTTT CSAPGQPGNQPQHF
TRBD1 TRBJ2-3 . TRBV27 TGTGCCACCAGGGGGATCACAGATACGCAGTATTTT CATRGITDTQYF
. TRBJ2-7 many TRBV24-1 TGTGCCACCAGTGACTCCCATGCCTACGAGCAGTACTTC CATSDSHAYEQYF
. TRBJ2-6 many TRBV29-1 TGCAGCGTTGAAGATGGGGCCAACGTCCTGACTTTC CSVEDGANVLTF
. TRBJ2-1 . TRBV6-5 TGTGCCAGCAGTTACTCTTGGACAGCCGGGGACCGTGAGCAGTTCTTC CASSYSWTAGDREQFF
TRBD1 TRBJ2-1 many TRBV5-8 TGTGCCAGCAGCTTGGAGCTTGGGACAGGATACAATGAGCAGTTCTTC CASSLELGTGYNEQFF
. TRBJ2-5 many TRBV15 TGTGCCACCAGCATTGGAGAGACCCAGTACTTC CATSIGETQYF
. TRBJ2-1 . TRBV9 TGTGCCAGCAGCCAGGGGGGGCCTCTCGGTGAGCAGTTCTTC CASSQGGPLGEQFF
. TRBJ1-1 . TRBV27 TGTGCCAGCAGTTTTTCTGGTGGCACCACTGAAGCTTTCTTT CASSFSGGTTEAFF
TRBD1 TRBJ2-6 . TRBV6-1 TGTGCCAGCCGGGACAGGGGGAATGGGGCCAACGTCCTGACTTTC CASRDRGNGANVLTF
. TRBJ2-1 many TRBV20-1 TGCAGTGCTAGAGCCCTAGCGTCCTACAATGAGCAGTTCTTC CSARALASYNEQFF
. TRBJ2-6 many TRBV7-3 TGTGCCAGCAAGCTCGGAACTGGGGCCAACGTCCTGACTTTC CASKLGTGANVLTF
TRBD2 TRBJ2-1 few TRBV10-1 TGCGCCAGCACGAAGACCGGACTAGCGGGGGGGAAGACGTACAATGAGCAGTTCTTC CASTKTGLAGGKTYNEQFF
. TRBJ2-1 many TRBV12-3/TRBV12-4 TGTGCCAGCACACGTAGCCCCGCTGAGCAGTTCTTC CASTRSPAEQFF